The next 10 T cell receptor beta chains were all read from a single sample in a study of T cells in localized non-small cell lung cancer. Some clones are missing from TCRdb's copy, which holds only in-frame ones; the method was immunoSEQ multiplex PCR. This sample has around 4,400 clones; 25% to 35% occur once, and the top ten carry about 5.2%. The specimen was lung tumor tissue, collected before any cancer treatment. The receptors stem from a man aged 40 to 75 with stage II lung adenocarcinoma.

This chain joins TRBV6-8 and TRBJ1-1, with D hard to call. Germline V gives CDR1 MNHGY, CDR2 SAAAGT. CDR3 length equals 13 residues. The V and J ends lost 10 bases and 1 base respectively, with 13 bases between them. DNA for the CDR3: TGTGCCATCGCGCGCCTGGAGAACACTGAAGCTTTCTTT. Translating it yields CAIARLENTEAFF.

V is TRBV14 and J is TRBJ2-2, with 8 bases fitting TRBD2. Germline V CDR1 and CDR2: SGHDN, FVKESK. CDR3 size: 15 residues. V lost 5 bases to trimming and J lost 4 bases; unmatched junction nucleotides: 6. CDR3 in amino acids: CASSNAGGSTGELFF. The CDR3 coding sequence is TGTGCCAGCAGCAATGCGGGAGGCTCCACCGGGGAGCTGTTTTTT.

This clone has just a few counts. The rearrangement links TRBV29-1 to TRBJ1-5; the D is unclear. Germline CDR1 is SQVTM and CDR2 is ANQGSEA. The CDR3 is 13 amino acids. The V end lost 6 bases, the J end lost 0 bases, and 9 bases lay between the germline ends. The CDR3 loop reads CSVAENSNQPQHF. CDR3 sequence (DNA): TGCAGCGTAGCAGAAAATAGCAATCAGCCCCAGCATTTT.

In its sample, this clone was seen a few times. The chain recombines TRBV6-8 with TRBJ2-7; the match to TRBD2 covers 14 bases. V gave up 7 bases and J gave up 5 bases; unmatched junction bases: 10. This CDR3 spans 16 amino acids. CDR1 MNHGY and CDR2 SAAAGT come from the germline V gene. The CDR3 DNA follows: TGTGCCAGCACCCCAGGAGGGACTAGCGGGAGCCACGAGCAGTACTTC. This translates into CASTPGGTSGSHEQYF.

This clone is judged large. The gene calls are TRBV11-3 and TRBJ2-2, with a possible D match to TRBD1 (5 bases). This CDR3 comprises 15 residues. V was shortened by 6 bases and J by 2 bases, with 13 bases between the two germline ends. Germline CDR1 and CDR2: SGHNT and YENEEA. CDR3 sequence: CASSPGSVNTGELFF. The CDR3 nucleotides are TGTGCCAGCAGTCCAGGGTCGGTAAACACCGGGGAGCTGTTTTTT.

J is TRBJ1-3 and V is TRBV6-8; D is undetermined. The CDR3 extends over 13 amino acids. The ends were cut back, 10 bases at V and 3 bases at J, with 13 bases in the middle. CDR1 and CDR2 (germline): MNHGY, SAAAGT. Written as DNA, the CDR3 is TGTGCCATCAGGCAACCCAGTGGAAACACCATATATTTT. Its protein is CAIRQPSGNTIYF.

This chain connects TRBV29-1 to TRBJ2-7; D perhaps matches TRBD1 (5 bases). The CDR3 runs 12 residues. CDR1 is SQVTM and CDR2 is ANQGSEA in the germline V gene. V was cut by 2 bases and J by 0 bases, with 5 bases left in between. In nucleotides, the CDR3 is TGCAGCGTTGAAAGGGGCTCCTACGAGCAGTACTTC. Translation gives CSVERGSYEQYF.

J is TRBJ1-2 and V is TRBV11-3, with TRBD1 matching 7 bases. This CDR3 is 16 amino acids long. Germline values: CDR1 SGHNT, CDR2 YENEEA. The ends lost 1 base at V and 4 bases at J; junction bases unmatched: 9. The DNA for the CDR3 is TGTGCCAGCAGCTTAGGGAGACAGGGTCCGGGCTATGGCTACACCTTC. It translates to CASSLGRQGPGYGYTF.

This chain connects TRBV28 to TRBJ1-2; D may be TRBD1 (5 bases). This CDR3 contains 13 residues. From germline, CDR1 is MDHEN and CDR2 SYDVKM. The V and J ends lost 6 bases and 8 bases respectively, with 16 bases between them. The CDR3 DNA is TGTGCCAGCAGGGCTGCTGGGGCGGAGGGCTACACCTTC. This translates into CASRAAGAEGYTF.

CDR3 nucleotide sequence: TGTGCCAGTCGACAGGGGATCCTCACAGATACGCAGTATTTT. This sequence encodes CASRQGILTDTQYF. The rearrangement uses TRBV6-8 and TRBJ2-3, with TRBD1 matching over 8 bases. Per the germline V gene, CDR1 is MNHGY and CDR2 is SAAAGT. The V gene end was trimmed by 9 bases and the J gene end by 2 bases; junction bases not matched to a gene: 7. The CDR3 covers 14 residues.